What follows are 17 T cell receptor beta chains derived from one specimen sequenced in a study of shared clonotypes between healthy human individuals. Clones were read by immunoSEQ multiplex PCR, and TCRdb kept only the in-frame ones, dropping some. Of approximately 1,500,000 clones in the sample, 95% to 99% were seen once. Sequencing was carried out using naive CD4+ T cells sorted from blood. Subset here: CD45RA+ positively selected. The receptors here all came from a man under 40 in good health.

The CDR3 DNA follows: TGTGCCAGCAGCACGGAAGCGGGAGCGGCCTACGAGCAGTACTTC. This translates into CASSTEAGAAYEQYF. The chain couples TRBV5-4 to TRBJ2-7, with TRBD2 matching over 8 bases. The CDR3 length is 15 residues. In germline, CDR1 is SGHNT, CDR2 YYREEE (reference sequence). The trim removed 4 bases at V and 2 bases at J, leaving 8 bases unmatched.

The J gene is TRBJ1-2, the V gene TRBV28; no firm D call. The V gene lost 5 bases and the J gene lost 3 bases, with 10 bases spanning the gap. Germline assignment: CDR1 MDHEN and CDR2 SYDVKM. The CDR3 covers 13 residues. The CDR3 DNA reads as TGTGCCAGCAGTAGACCAACCGACTATGGCTACACCTTC. Residues: CASSRPTDYGYTF.

CDR3 DNA sequence: TGTGCCTGGGGACCTAGCGGGAGTGCGACCTACGAGCAGTACTTC. Translation gives CAWGPSGSATYEQYF. V is TRBV30 and J is TRBJ2-7, with 10 bases fitting TRBD2. Germline V gene lookup returns CDR1 GTSNPN and CDR2 SVGIG (reference sequence). V trimming: 5 bases; J trimming: 2 bases; junction bases outside the gene matches: 9. The CDR3 contains 15 residues.

This sequence joins TRBV18 and TRBJ1-5; D gene uncertain. The CDR3 is 13 residues long. V dropped 3 bases and J dropped 4 bases, with 7 bases sitting between them. The V gene's germline CDR1 is KGHSH and CDR2 LQKENI. The CDR3 loop reads CASSPLQNQPQHF. As DNA, the CDR3 is TGTGCCAGCTCACCCCTACAGAATCAGCCCCAGCATTTT.

J is TRBJ1-3 and V is TRBV18, with D unclear. Deletions cut 2 bases from V and 4 bases from J, with 12 bases between. The CDR3 extends over 15 amino acids. Germline lookup yields CDR1 KGHSH and CDR2 LQKENI. The CDR3 reads CASSPVVGTGNTIYF. CDR3 sequence (DNA): TGTGCCAGCTCACCAGTCGTAGGAACCGGAAACACCATATATTTT.

This sequence joins TRBV29-1 and TRBJ2-5; 8 bases map to TRBD2. The germline CDR1 and CDR2 sequences are SQVTM and ANQGSEA. Trimming removed 6 bases from V and 1 base from J; junction bases left unmatched: 13. The CDR3 loop spans 16 amino acids. As DNA, the CDR3 is TGCAGCGTCTGGAGTCTAGCGGGCTACACCCAAGAGACCCAGTACTTC. Its translation: CSVWSLAGYTQETQYF.

This clone has a single count. The chain recombines TRBV6-1 with TRBJ2-1; TRBD1 is a possible D gene (6 bases). In germline, CDR1 is MNHNS, CDR2 SASEGT. Deletions cut 6 bases from V and 10 bases from J, with 22 bases between. The length of the CDR3 is 15 residues. CDR3 sequence: CASRASTGNSREQFF. The DNA for the CDR3 is TGTGCCAGCAGAGCTTCTACAGGGAATTCTAGGGAGCAGTTCTTC.

This chain uses TRBV5-1 with TRBJ1-4; 11 nucleotides align to TRBD1. Germline V lookup: CDR1 SGHRS, CDR2 YFSETQ. The CDR3 is 19 residues long. The V gene end was trimmed by 1 base and the J gene end by 6 bases; junction bases not matched to a gene: 14. The CDR3 nucleotides are TGCGCCAGCAGCTTGAGGTTTGGTGGAAGGACAGGGGGCCATGAAAAACTGTTTTTT. This sequence encodes CASSLRFGGRTGGHEKLFF. Complete variable domain (other parts from reference TRBV5-1 and TRBJ1-4): KAGVTQTPRYLIKTRGQQVTLSCSPISGHRSVSWYQQTPGQGLQFLFEYFSETQRNKGNFPGRFSGRQFSNSRSEMNVSTLELGDSALYLCASSLRFGGRTGGHEKLFFGSGTQLSVL.

The chain links TRBV7-6 to TRBJ1-5; tentative D call: TRBD1 (5 bases). V was cut by 0 bases and J by 2 bases, with 11 bases left in between. This CDR3 contains 16 residues. The germline CDR1 and CDR2 sequences are SGHVS and FNYEAQ. CDR3: CASSLAQGAGNQPQHF. CDR3 in DNA: TGTGCCAGCAGCTTAGCGCAAGGGGCGGGCAATCAGCCCCAGCATTTT.

The chain couples TRBV25-1 to TRBJ2-1; 8 bases map to TRBD1. The CDR3 runs to 17 residues. J gave up 4 bases and V 4 bases, and 12 bases lay outside the gene matches. Germline CDR1 and CDR2: MGHDK and SYGVNS. CDR3 protein: CASSASLGRGQYNEQFF. Written as DNA, the CDR3 is TGTGCCAGCAGTGCTTCCCTGGGCAGGGGGCAGTACAATGAGCAGTTCTTC. Full variable domain (remainder filled in from reference TRBV25-1 and TRBJ2-1): EADIYQTPRYLVIGTGKKITLECSQTMGHDKMYWYQQDPGMELHLIHYSYGVNSTEKGDLSSESTVSRIRTEHFPLTLESARPSHTSQYLCASSASLGRGQYNEQFFGPGTRLTVL.

The CDR3 sequence is CASSQDAGLFDEQYF. The CDR3 nucleotides are TGTGCCAGCAGCCAAGACGCCGGACTATTTGACGAGCAGTACTTC. This chain links TRBV4-2 with TRBJ2-7, with D possibly matching TRBD2 (6 bases). CDR3 length equals 15 residues. Trimming left V 0 bases short and J 5 bases short, with 14 bases between. CDR1 is LGHNA, CDR2 YNFKEQ, per germline.

The chain employs TRBV4-3 and TRBJ2-1, with 8 positions matching TRBD1. Germline CDR1 and CDR2: LGHNA and YSLEER. CDR3 length: 16 amino acids. J gave up 4 bases and V 0 bases, and 5 bases lay outside the gene matches. The CDR3 region is CASSQEARTGYNEQFF. The CDR3 coding sequence is TGCGCCAGCAGCCAAGAAGCGAGGACAGGGTACAATGAGCAGTTCTTC.

The chain joins TRBV7-3 to TRBJ2-1; D remains ambiguous. This CDR3 is built from 13 residues. Trimming removed 1 base at V and 7 bases at J, with 8 bases between. CDR1 and CDR2 (germline): SGHTA, FQGTGA. In nucleotides, the CDR3 is TGTGCCAGCAGCTTAATTTCTGAGAATGAGCAGTTCTTC. Its translation is CASSLISENEQFF.

The table lists this clone with a count of one. V gene TRBV27 combines with J gene TRBJ2-3; TRBD2 agrees at 7 bases. CDR3 length: 15 residues. Per the germline V gene, CDR1 is MNHEY and CDR2 is SMNVEV (reference sequence). Trimming removed 3 bases from V and 0 bases from J; junction bases left unmatched: 3. CDR3 bases: TGTGCCAGCAGTTTCCAGCGGGGCAGCACAGATACGCAGTATTTT. Residues: CASSFQRGSTDTQYF.

The chain carries TRBV28 and TRBJ2-3; 8 positions match TRBD2. The CDR3 length is 14 residues. Germline trimming cut 7 bases from V and 2 bases from J; bases unmatched to any gene: 5. Per germline, CDR1 MDHEN and CDR2 SYDVKM. In nucleotides, the CDR3 is TGTGCCAGCAAACTAGCGGAGCACACAGATACGCAGTATTTT. This codes for CASKLAEHTDTQYF.

Only one count was recorded for this clone. The chain uses TRBV5-6 and TRBJ1-3; a weak D match, TRBD1 (6 bases). The V gene lost 3 bases and the J gene lost 3 bases, with 13 bases spanning the gap. The germline CDR1 and CDR2 sequences are SGHDT and YYEEEE. This CDR3 is built from 15 residues. The CDR3 bases are TGTGCCAGCAGCTCTCCGGGGGCGGGTGGAAACACCATATATTTT. It specifies CASSSPGAGGNTIYF.

This clone was seen just once. The V call is TRBV11-2, the J call TRBJ2-7; maybe TRBD1 (5 bases). Trimming took 1 base from V and 3 from J, leaving 7 bases between them. The CDR3 covers 13 residues. CDR1 and CDR2 (germline): SGHAT, FQNNGV. CDR3 residues: CASSLGDSYEQYF. The CDR3 nucleotides are TGTGCCAGCAGCTTAGGCGACAGCTACGAGCAGTACTTC.